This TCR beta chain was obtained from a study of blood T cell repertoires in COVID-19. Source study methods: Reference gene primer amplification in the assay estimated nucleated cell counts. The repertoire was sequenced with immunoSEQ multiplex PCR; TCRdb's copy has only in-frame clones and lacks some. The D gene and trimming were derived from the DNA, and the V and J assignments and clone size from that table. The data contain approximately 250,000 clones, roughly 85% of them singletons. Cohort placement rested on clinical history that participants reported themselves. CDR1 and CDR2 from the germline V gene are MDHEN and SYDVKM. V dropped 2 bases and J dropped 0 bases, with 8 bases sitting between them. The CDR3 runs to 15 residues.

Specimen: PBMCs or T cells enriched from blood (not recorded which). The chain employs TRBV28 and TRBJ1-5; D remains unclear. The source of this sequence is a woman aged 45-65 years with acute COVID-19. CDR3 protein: CASSLHSYSNQPQHF. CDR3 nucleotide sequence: TGTGCCAGCAGTTTACACAGTTATAGCAATCAGCCCCAGCATTTT.